These 2 T cell receptor beta chains were all obtained from the same sample, sequenced in a study of OX40 agonist ivuxolimab in advanced cancers. Clones were sequenced by immunoSEQ multiplex PCR, and TCRdb holds only the in-frame ones, with some missing. The repertoire holds about 50,000 clones, with roughly 77% as singletons. The sample was CD4+ or CD8+ T cells sorted from blood, taken in a trial of the OX40 agonist ivuxolimab. These receptor sequences come from an adult with an advanced solid tumor such as melanoma, head and neck, liver or kidney cancer.

The chain employs TRBV2 and TRBJ2-7; D unclear. This CDR3 contains 13 residues. CDR1 and CDR2 from the germline V gene are SNHLY and FYNNEI. Trimming pared 3 bases from V and 6 bases from J, leaving 12 bases between. CDR3 DNA sequence: TGTGCCAGCAGTGAGGATAGCCTCCCCGAGCAGTACTTC. Translated: CASSEDSLPEQYF.

V is TRBV4-1 and J is TRBJ1-4; 8 bases align to TRBD1. Germline V CDR1 and CDR2: MGHRA, YSYEKL. The CDR3 covers 13 residues. J was trimmed by 5 bases and V by 7 bases; bases with no gene match: 3. The CDR3 here is CASMGQENEKLFF. The CDR3 DNA sequence: TGCGCCAGCATGGGACAGGAAAATGAAAAACTGTTTTTT.